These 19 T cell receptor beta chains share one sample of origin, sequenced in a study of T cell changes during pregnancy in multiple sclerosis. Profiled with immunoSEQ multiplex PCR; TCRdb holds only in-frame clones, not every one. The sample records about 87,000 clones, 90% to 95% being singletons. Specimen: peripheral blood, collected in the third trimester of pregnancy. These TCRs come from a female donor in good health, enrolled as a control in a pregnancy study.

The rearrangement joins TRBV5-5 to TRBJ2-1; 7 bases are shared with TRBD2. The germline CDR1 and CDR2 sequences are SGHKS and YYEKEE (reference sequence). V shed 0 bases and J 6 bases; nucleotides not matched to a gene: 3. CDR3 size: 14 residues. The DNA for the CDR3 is TGTGCCAGCAGCTTGGGCGGGAGAGTCAATGAGCAGTTCTTC. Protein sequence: CASSLGGRVNEQFF.

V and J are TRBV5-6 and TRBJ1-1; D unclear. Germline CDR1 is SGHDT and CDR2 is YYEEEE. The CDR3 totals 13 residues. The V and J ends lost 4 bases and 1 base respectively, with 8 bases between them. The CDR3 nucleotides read TGTGCCAGCAGCCCCACAGCGAACACTGAAGCTTTCTTT. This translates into CASSPTANTEAFF.

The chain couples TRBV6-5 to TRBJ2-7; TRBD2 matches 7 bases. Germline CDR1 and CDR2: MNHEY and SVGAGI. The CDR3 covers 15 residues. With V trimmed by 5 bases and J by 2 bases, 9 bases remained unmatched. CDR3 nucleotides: TGTGCCAGCAGTCTTCAATCTAGCGGTACCTACGAGCAGTACTTC. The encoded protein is CASSLQSSGTYEQYF.

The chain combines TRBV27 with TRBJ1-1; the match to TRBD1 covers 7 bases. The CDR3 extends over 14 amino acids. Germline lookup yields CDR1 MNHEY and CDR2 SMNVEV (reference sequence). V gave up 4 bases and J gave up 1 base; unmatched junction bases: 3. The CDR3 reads CASSWGQKNTEAFF. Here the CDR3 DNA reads TGTGCCAGCAGTTGGGGACAGAAGAACACTGAAGCTTTCTTT.

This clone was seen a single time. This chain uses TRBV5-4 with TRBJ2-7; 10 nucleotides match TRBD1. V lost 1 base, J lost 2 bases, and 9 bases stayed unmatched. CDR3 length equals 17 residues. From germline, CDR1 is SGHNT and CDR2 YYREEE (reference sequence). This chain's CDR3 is CASSLSGGTGVPYEQYF. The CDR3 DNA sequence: TGTGCCAGCAGCTTGTCGGGCGGGACAGGGGTGCCCTACGAGCAGTACTTC.

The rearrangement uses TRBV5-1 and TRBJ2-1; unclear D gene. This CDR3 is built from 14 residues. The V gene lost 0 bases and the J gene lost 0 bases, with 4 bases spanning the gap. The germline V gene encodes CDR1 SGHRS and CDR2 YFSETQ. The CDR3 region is CASSLGSSYNEQFF. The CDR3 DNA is TGCGCCAGCAGCTTGGGTAGCTCCTACAATGAGCAGTTCTTC.

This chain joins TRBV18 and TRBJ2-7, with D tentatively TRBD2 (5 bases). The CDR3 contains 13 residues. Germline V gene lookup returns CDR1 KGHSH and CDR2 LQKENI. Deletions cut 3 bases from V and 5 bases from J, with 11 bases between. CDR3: CASSPGVGDEQYF. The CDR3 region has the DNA TGTGCCAGCTCACCCGGGGTAGGCGACGAGCAGTACTTC. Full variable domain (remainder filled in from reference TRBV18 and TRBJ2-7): NAGVMQNPRHLVRRRGQEARLRCSPMKGHSHVYWYRQLPEEGLKFMVYLQKENIIDESGMPKERFSAEFPKEGPSILRIQQVVRGDSAAYFCASSPGVGDEQYFGPGTRLTVT.

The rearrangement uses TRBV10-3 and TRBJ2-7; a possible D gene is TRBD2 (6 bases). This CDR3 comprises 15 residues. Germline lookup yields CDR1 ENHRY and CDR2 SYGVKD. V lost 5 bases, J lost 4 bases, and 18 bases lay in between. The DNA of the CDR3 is TGTGCCATCAGTCTTACTTCTAGCGAAGATTACGAGCAGTACTTC. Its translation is CAISLTSSEDYEQYF.

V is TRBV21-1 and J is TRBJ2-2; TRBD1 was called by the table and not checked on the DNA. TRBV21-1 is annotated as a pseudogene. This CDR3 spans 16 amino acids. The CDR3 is CASSTLRDRVGGELFF. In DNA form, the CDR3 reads TGTGCCAGCAGCACCCTTCGGGACAGGGTTGGCGGGGAGCTGTTTTTT.

The CDR3 region is CASSSTGDQETQYF. CDR3 coding DNA: TGTGCCAGCAGCTCAACGGGGGACCAAGAGACCCAGTACTTC. The J gene is TRBJ2-5, the V gene TRBV7-9; D is possibly TRBD2 (6 bases). The V end lost 4 bases, the J end lost 0 bases, and 9 bases lay between the germline ends. This CDR3 comprises 14 residues. Germline V gives CDR1 SEHNR, CDR2 FQNEAQ (reference sequence).

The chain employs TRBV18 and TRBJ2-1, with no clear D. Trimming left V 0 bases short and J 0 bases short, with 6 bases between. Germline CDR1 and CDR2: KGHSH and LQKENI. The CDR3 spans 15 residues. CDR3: CASSPPSLSYNEQFF. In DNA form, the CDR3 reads TGTGCCAGCTCACCACCGAGTCTCTCCTACAATGAGCAGTTCTTC.

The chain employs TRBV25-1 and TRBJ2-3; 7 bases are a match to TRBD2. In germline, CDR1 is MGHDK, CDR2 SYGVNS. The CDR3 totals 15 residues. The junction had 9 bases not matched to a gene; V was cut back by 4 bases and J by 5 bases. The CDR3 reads CASSVGGGRVDTQYF. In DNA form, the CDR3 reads TGTGCCAGCAGTGTAGGCGGCGGGAGAGTAGATACGCAGTATTTT.

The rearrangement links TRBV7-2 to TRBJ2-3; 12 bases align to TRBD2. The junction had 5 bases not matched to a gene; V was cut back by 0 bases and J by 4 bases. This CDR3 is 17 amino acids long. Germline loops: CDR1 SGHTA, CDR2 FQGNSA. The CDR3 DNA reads TGTGCCAGCAGCTTAGCGCCTAGCGGGAGGGGTTCAGATACGCAGTATTTT. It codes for CASSLAPSGRGSDTQYF.

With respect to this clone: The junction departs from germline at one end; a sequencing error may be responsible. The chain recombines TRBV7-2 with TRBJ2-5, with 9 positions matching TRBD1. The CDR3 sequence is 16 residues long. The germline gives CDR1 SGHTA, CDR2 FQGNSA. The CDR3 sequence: CASSLVGTGNQETQYF. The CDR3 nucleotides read TGTGCCAGCAGCTTAGTCGGGACAGGGAACCAGGAGACCCAGTACTTC.

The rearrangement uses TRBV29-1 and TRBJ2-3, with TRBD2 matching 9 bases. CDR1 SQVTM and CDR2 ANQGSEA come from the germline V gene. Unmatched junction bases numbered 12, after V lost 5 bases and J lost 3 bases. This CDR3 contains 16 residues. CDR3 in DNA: TGCAGCGTTAGGGGGGAGCGGGGGGTCGGAACAGATACGCAGTATTTT. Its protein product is CSVRGERGVGTDTQYF.

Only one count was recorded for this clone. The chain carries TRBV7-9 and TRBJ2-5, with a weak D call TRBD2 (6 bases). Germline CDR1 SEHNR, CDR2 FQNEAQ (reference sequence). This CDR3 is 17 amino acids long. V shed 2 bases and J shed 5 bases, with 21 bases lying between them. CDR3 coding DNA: TGTGCCAGCAGCTTAAGCATCGGCGGGGTGTCGGGTGAGACCCAGTACTTC. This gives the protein CASSLSIGGVSGETQYF.

The CDR3 is CASSLGRGDNPGNTIYF. CDR3 DNA: TGTGCCAGCAGCTTAGGCCGCGGCGATAACCCTGGAAACACCATATATTTT. J is TRBJ1-3 and V is TRBV5-8, with D unclear. The germline CDR1 and CDR2 sequences are SGHTS and YDEGEE. The CDR3 extends over 17 amino acids. V was pared by 2 bases and J by 2 bases, with 17 bases between.

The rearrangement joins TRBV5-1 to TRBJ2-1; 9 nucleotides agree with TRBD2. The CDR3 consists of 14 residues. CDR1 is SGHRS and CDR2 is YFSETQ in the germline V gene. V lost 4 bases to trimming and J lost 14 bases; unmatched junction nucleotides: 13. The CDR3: CASSPSLLAGHKFF. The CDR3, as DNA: TGCGCCAGCAGCCCCAGTTTGCTAGCGGGACACAAGTTCTTC.

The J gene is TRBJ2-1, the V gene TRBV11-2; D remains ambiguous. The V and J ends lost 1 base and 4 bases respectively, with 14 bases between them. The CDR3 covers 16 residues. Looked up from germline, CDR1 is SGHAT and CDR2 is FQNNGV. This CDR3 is CASSLVSGASYNEQFF. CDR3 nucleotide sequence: TGTGCCAGCAGCTTAGTGTCCGGAGCGTCTTACAATGAGCAGTTCTTC.